This is a list of T cell receptor beta chains from one sample in a study of shared clonotypes between healthy human individuals. Data came from immunoSEQ multiplex PCR; TCRdb stores just in-frame clones and leaves some out. The sample consists of around 690,000 clones, 90% of them appearing once. The source material was memory CD8+ T cells from PBMCs. Every receptor here comes from a man in his late teens or twenties in good health. Some clones in this sample may be carry-over from other donors' samples. Each CDR3 is given with its conserved first and last residue. Fields, in order: D gene, clone size, J gene, CDR3 length, V gene, CDR3 DNA, CDR3 protein. D genes are given only for firm matches. Clone size appears in some rows only: once, few, many, or a class for an expanded clone.

>TRBD2|NA|TRBJ2-7|14|TRBV11-2
TGTGCCAGCAGCTCTCCGGGACTAGCATACGAGCAGTACTTC
CASSSPGLAYEQYF
>NA|NA|TRBJ1-3|20|TRBV10-1
TGCGCCAGCAGTGAGTCGGTCCCTTTGCCGGGGCCGTACTCTGGAAACACCATATATTTT
CASSESVPLPGPYSGNTIYF
>TRBD1|NA|TRBJ2-1|16|TRBV7-9
TGTGCCAGCAGCTCGCCCGGGACAGCCTACGGGAATGAGCAGTTCTTC
CASSSPGTAYGNEQFF
>NA|NA|TRBJ2-1|16|TRBV7-9
TGTGCCAGCAGCCCCGGGGGCGGGACTTCCTACAATGAGCAGTTCTTC
CASSPGGGTSYNEQFF
>NA|NA|TRBJ2-3|17|TRBV5-6
TGTGCCAGCAACCCCCGAGGCGGTGGCTCGAGCACAGATACGCAGTATTTT
CASNPRGGGSSTDTQYF
>NA|NA|TRBJ1-2|13|TRBV7-9
TGTGCCAGCAGCCCCAGACAGGAGGATGGCTACACCTTC
CASSPRQEDGYTF
>NA|NA|TRBJ2-7|15|TRBV28
TGTGCCAGCACCTTGGGCGTAGCCCTATCCTACGAGCAGTACTTC
CASTLGVALSYEQYF
>NA|NA|TRBJ2-3|15|TRBV9
TGTGCCAGCAGCGTAGCAGGGAGTGGCGCAGATACGCAGTATTTT
CASSVAGSGADTQYF
>NA|NA|TRBJ2-7|16|TRBV15
TGTGCCACCAGAAACACGGGGGGCCTTACCTCCTACGAGCAGTACTTC
CATRNTGGLTSYEQYF
>TRBD2|NA|TRBJ2-7|12|TRBV2
TGTGCCGGTGCGGGAGGGGACTACGAGCAGTACTTC
CAGAGGDYEQYF
>TRBD2|NA|TRBJ2-3|16|TRBV10-3
TGTGCCATCAGCGGGACTAGCGGGGCAACCACAGATACGCAGTATTTT
CAISGTSGATTDTQYF
>NA|once|TRBJ2-5|16|TRBV21-1
TGTGCCAGCAGCATCACGTTAGCGGGAGTTACAGGGACCCAGTACTTC
CASSITLAGVTGTQYF
>NA|NA|TRBJ2-7|14|TRBV19
TGTGCCAGTAGTATAGGTCTTTTCACCTACGAGCAGTACTTC
CASSIGLFTYEQYF
>NA|NA|TRBJ1-2|14|TRBV9
TGTGCCAGCAGCGTAGGGTCAGGTCTAAATGGCTACACCTTC
CASSVGSGLNGYTF
>NA|many|TRBJ2-3|15|TRBV5-1
TGCGCCAGCAGCTTTAGAGAGGATAGCACAGATACGCAGTATTTT
CASSFREDSTDTQYF
>NA|NA|TRBJ2-5|13|TRBV27
TGTGCCAGCAGGGACATTCTAATAGAGACCCAGTACTTC
CASRDILIETQYF
>TRBD2|NA|TRBJ2-7|15|TRBV6-5
TGTGCCAGCAGTTACGGGTCTAGCGGGGGGAACGAGCAGTACTTC
CASSYGSSGGNEQYF
>NA|NA|TRBJ2-1|14|TRBV11-2
TGTGCCAGCAGCTTAGGACTAGGGGGGGATGAGCAGTTCTTC
CASSLGLGGDEQFF
>NA|NA|TRBJ2-7|13|TRBV13
TGTGCCAGCAGCCCCGGGGAGAGCTACGAGCAGTACTTC
CASSPGESYEQYF
>NA|NA|TRBJ2-7|16|TRBV7-2
TGTGCCAGCAGCCGCAAGAGTCTACAGCGACCCTACGAGCAGTACTTC
CASSRKSLQRPYEQYF
>NA|NA|TRBJ1-2|16|TRBV29-1
TGCAGCGTTGAAGATCCTGACAGTCCCCGTACTTATGGCTACACCTTC
CSVEDPDSPRTYGYTF
>TRBD1|NA|TRBJ2-7|14|TRBV28
TGTGCCAGCAGGGCCGGGACAGGGAGCTACGAGCAGTACTTC
CASRAGTGSYEQYF
>NA|NA|TRBJ1-1|18|TRBV4-2
TGTGCCAGCAGCCAAGTCTGGGGGGAATATGGGATGAACACTGAAGCTTTCTTT
CASSQVWGEYGMNTEAFF
>NA|once|TRBJ2-1|16|TRBV27
TGTGCCAGCCCTTGGACCCTACCCCGCTCCTACAATGAGCAGTTCTTC
CASPWTLPRSYNEQFF
>NA|NA|TRBJ1-1|12|TRBV18
TGTGCCAGCTCCCCCGGTTACACTGAAGCTTTCTTT
CASSPGYTEAFF
>NA|NA|TRBJ2-3|15|TRBV29-1
TGCAGCGTTGAGGGGTCAGAAGGAGGTTGGGGGCCGCAGTATTTT
CSVEGSEGGWGPQYF
>NA|NA|TRBJ2-7|17|TRBV7-2
TGTGCCAGCACCCCTCCCTCCCCCTGGACTCCCTTTGCCGAGCAGTACTTC
CASTPPSPWTPFAEQYF
>TRBD2|NA|TRBJ2-5|14|TRBV7-9
TGTGCCAGCAGGCCGGGGGGGGCCCAAGAGACCCAGTACTTC
CASRPGGAQETQYF
>NA|NA|TRBJ1-5|14|TRBV7-8
TGTGCCAGCAGCTTATCCACTGAGTGGCAGCCCCAGCATTTT
CASSLSTEWQPQHF
>TRBD2|NA|TRBJ2-7|14|TRBV6-1
TGTGCCAGCAGTGCGGCTAGCGGGAGCTACGAGCAGTACTTC
CASSAASGSYEQYF
>TRBD2|NA|TRBJ2-1|18|TRBV19
TGTGCCAGTACCCTCACGGGACTAGCGGGAGGATGGTACAATGAGCAGTTCTTC
CASTLTGLAGGWYNEQFF
>TRBD1|NA|TRBJ2-7|13|TRBV19
TGTGCCAGCGCGGACAGGGGCGCCTACGAGCAGTACTTC
CASADRGAYEQYF
>TRBD2|NA|TRBJ2-5|19|TRBV9
TGTGCCAGCAGCGTAAATCTTGGGCTAGCGGGAGAGTTTCAAGAGACCCAGTACTTC
CASSVNLGLAGEFQETQYF
>NA|NA|TRBJ1-1|15|TRBV7-8
TGTGCCAGCAGCGCCCCAGGGGTAGGTCTCCCTGAAGCTTTCTTT
CASSAPGVGLPEAFF
>NA|NA|TRBJ2-7|12|TRBV4-2
TGTGCCAGCAGCCCGGCATCCTACGAGCAGTACTTC
CASSPASYEQYF
>NA|NA|TRBJ2-2|14|TRBV29-1
TGCAGCGTTGAAGATAGAGGGAACACCGGGGAGCTGTTTTTT
CSVEDRGNTGELFF
>TRBD2|once|TRBJ2-2|14|TRBV10-2
TGCGCCAGCCTAATGGCGGGAGGTTCCGGGGAGCTGTTTTTT
CASLMAGGSGELFF
>TRBD2|NA|TRBJ2-3|17|TRBV14
TGTGCCAGCAGTCCGGGACTAGCGGGAGTGGGGACAGATACGCAGTATTTT
CASSPGLAGVGTDTQYF
>TRBD1|NA|TRBJ2-2|17|TRBV5-4
TGTGCCAGCAGCTCGGCTGGACAGGGGGCGCCCACCGGGGAGCTGTTTTTT
CASSSAGQGAPTGELFF
>NA|NA|TRBJ2-7|13|TRBV9
TGTGCCAGCAGCCCGGGCAATACCTACGAGCAGTACTTC
CASSPGNTYEQYF
>NA|few|TRBJ1-1|14|TRBV9
TGTGCCAGCAGCGTTCGGGACTATTCATCTGAAGCTTTCTTT
CASSVRDYSSEAFF
>TRBD1|NA|TRBJ2-1|12|TRBV28
TGTGCCAGCAAGGGGGCTTACAATGAGCAGTTCTTC
CASKGAYNEQFF
>TRBD2|once|TRBJ2-7|16|TRBV27
TGTGCCAGCAGTTTTACTAGCGGGAGGGCCGGCTACGAGCAGTACTTC
CASSFTSGRAGYEQYF
>NA|NA|TRBJ2-6|16|TRBV27
TGTGCCAGCAGCAGGACGTCCGTCTCTGGGGCCAACGTCCTGACTTTC
CASSRTSVSGANVLTF
>TRBD1|NA|TRBJ2-1|15|TRBV12-5
TGTGCTAGTGGTAACCCGGGACAGGGGGGTTATGAGCAGTTCTTC
CASGNPGQGGYEQFF
>NA|NA|TRBJ1-1|13|TRBV5-1
TGCGCCAGCAGCTTGGAGATGAACACTGAAGCTTTCTTT
CASSLEMNTEAFF
>NA|NA|TRBJ1-1|12|TRBV6-5
TGTGCCAGCAGTTACTCTTCGGGAGAAGCTTTCTTT
CASSYSSGEAFF
>NA|few|TRBJ2-7|10|TRBV11-2
TGTGCCAGCATTCCAAGTTGGCAGTACTTC
CASIPSWQYF
>NA|NA|TRBJ2-7|17|TRBV7-8
TGTGCCAGCAGCCCCCAAAGGGGGGTGAAGAGCACCTACGAGCAGTACTTC
CASSPQRGVKSTYEQYF
>NA|NA|TRBJ2-7|13|TRBV4-1
TGCGCCAGCAGCCTAAGAGCGGGCTACGAGCAGTACTTC
CASSLRAGYEQYF
>NA|NA|TRBJ2-7|16|TRBV15
TGTGCCACCAGCAGCGCTAGATACGAGGGTAGGATCGAGCAGTACTTC
CATSSARYEGRIEQYF